These 25 T cell receptor beta chains share one sample of origin, sequenced in a study of T cell changes during pregnancy in multiple sclerosis. Profiling relied on immunoSEQ multiplex PCR, and the TCRdb table lists in-frame clones only, not all of them. Of almost 50,000 clones listed, about 91% are singletons. The starting material was CD8+ T cells from peripheral blood mononuclear cells, obtained after pregnancy. Every receptor here comes from a female donor with multiple sclerosis, enrolled in a pregnancy study.

This clone was counted a single time. This chain joins TRBV9 and TRBJ2-1, with a weak D call TRBD2 (5 bases). CDR3 length equals 13 residues. Trimming left V 4 bases short and J 3 bases short, with 8 bases between. The germline V gene encodes CDR1 SGDLS and CDR2 YYNGEE. The CDR3 DNA follows: TGTGCCAGCAGCAGGGCGGGCTACAATGAGCAGTTCTTC. This codes for CASSRAGYNEQFF.

The chain links TRBV6-5 to TRBJ1-5, with D perhaps TRBD1 (5 bases). Germline-derived CDR1 and CDR2 are MNHEY and SVGAGI. This CDR3 region has 15 residues. The V gene lost 6 bases and the J gene lost 0 bases, with 12 bases spanning the gap. The CDR3: CASRPDSYSNQPQHF. The CDR3 DNA follows: TGTGCCAGCAGACCAGACAGCTATAGCAATCAGCCCCAGCATTTT.

This clone was counted a few times. The J gene is TRBJ2-1, the V gene TRBV15, with 10 nucleotides matching TRBD1. Germline V gene data show CDR1 as LNHNV and CDR2 as YYDKDF (reference sequence). V lost 3 bases to trimming and J lost 7 bases; unmatched junction nucleotides: 9. The CDR3 loop spans 16 amino acids. The CDR3 here is CATSSQGQGEINEQFF. DNA of the CDR3: TGTGCCACCAGCAGCCAAGGACAGGGGGAAATAAATGAGCAGTTCTTC.

The chain recombines TRBV6-6 with TRBJ1-4; TRBD1 matches 12 bases. The CDR3 is made up of 15 amino acids. V lost 5 bases and J lost 8; bases outside the gene matches: 6. CDR1 and CDR2 from the germline V gene are MNHNY and SVGAGI (reference sequence). The CDR3 DNA follows: TGTGCCAGCAGTCCCGGGACAGGGGGCTGGGAAAAACTGTTTTTT. It translates to CASSPGTGGWEKLFF.

The chain has TRBV7-8 and TRBJ1-5, with D possibly TRBD1 on 5 matching bases. Germline V gene lookup returns CDR1 SGHVS and CDR2 FQNEAQ. The CDR3 loop spans 14 amino acids. Trimming removed 1 base at V and 3 bases at J, with 7 bases between. The CDR3, as DNA: TGTGCCAGCAGCTTAGTAGGGGTCAATCAGCCCCAGCATTTT. This sequence encodes CASSLVGVNQPQHF.

V is TRBV6-5 and J is TRBJ2-2, with 9 bases aligning to TRBD1. The CDR3 has 14 residues. V shed 5 bases and J 5 bases; nucleotides not matched to a gene: 3. Germline-derived CDR1 and CDR2 are MNHEY and SVGAGI. For the CDR3, the DNA is TGTGCCAGCAGTATGACAGGGGGAACCGGGGAGCTGTTTTTT. Translation: CASSMTGGTGELFF.

The chain carries TRBV14 and TRBJ1-2; TRBD1 is a possible D gene (5 bases). This CDR3 region has 16 residues. CDR1 and CDR2 from the germline V gene are SGHDN and FVKESK. With 4 bases removed from V and 5 bases from J, the gap between germline ends came to 20 bases. In nucleotides, the CDR3 is TGTGCCAGCAGCCCACCCACGGGGGAGGGCAATTATGGCTACACCTTC. Its translation is CASSPPTGEGNYGYTF.

V and J are TRBV4-2 and TRBJ2-1; D is perhaps TRBD1 (5 bases). Germline V CDR1 and CDR2: LGHNA, YNFKEQ. The length of the CDR3 is 16 residues. Trimming took off 1 base at V and 3 bases at J, with 13 bases between the two ends. This CDR3 is CASSQAVEGDYNEQFF. DNA of the CDR3: TGTGCCAGCAGCCAAGCGGTCGAAGGGGACTACAATGAGCAGTTCTTC.

The CDR3 is CASSFGSLYGYTF. The CDR3 DNA reads TGTGCCAGCAGTTTCGGGTCTCTCTATGGCTACACCTTC. This chain links TRBV27 with TRBJ1-2; D unclear. This CDR3 spans 13 amino acids. V lost 3 bases and J 4 bases, leaving 9 bases between the germline ends. The V gene's germline CDR1 is MNHEY and CDR2 SMNVEV (reference sequence).

The chain recombines TRBV7-2 with TRBJ2-1; TRBD2 aligns across 8 bases. Trimming removed 3 bases from V and 6 bases from J; junction bases left unmatched: 7. CDR3 size: 15 residues. From germline, CDR1 is SGHTA and CDR2 FQGNSA. The CDR3, as DNA: TGTGCCAGCAGCTTTTGGGCGGGGGGTCCCAATGAGCAGTTCTTC. Translating gives CASSFWAGGPNEQFF. The variable domain in full, completed from reference TRBV7-2 and TRBJ2-1, reads GAGVSQSPSNKVTEKGKDVELRCDPISGHTALYWYRQSLGQGLEFLIYFQGNSAPDKSGLPSDRFSAERTGGSVSTLTIQRTQQEDSAVYLCASSFWAGGPNEQFFGPGTRLTVL.

A single count supports this clone. The gene calls are TRBV15 and TRBJ2-3; D gene ambiguous. Germline V CDR1 and CDR2: LNHNV, YYDKDF (reference sequence). This CDR3 region has 11 residues. V gave up 6 bases and J gave up 6 bases, with 7 bases separating them. CDR3 DNA sequence: TGTGCCACCAGTGGCCTGGATACGCAGTATTTT. This encodes CATSGLDTQYF.

J is TRBJ2-3 and V is TRBV7-3, with a possible D match to TRBD1 (5 bases). Looked up from germline, CDR1 is SGHTA and CDR2 is FQGTGA. Trimming pared 5 bases from V and 4 bases from J, leaving 10 bases between. The CDR3 sequence is 13 residues long. CDR3 in DNA: TGTGCCAGCAGCCCCCTAGGGGCAGATACGCAGTATTTT. Amino acid sequence: CASSPLGADTQYF.

The chain joins TRBV2 to TRBJ2-1, with 11 bases matching TRBD2. With V trimmed by 7 bases and J by 5 bases, 7 bases remained unmatched. The CDR3 has 15 residues. CDR1 is SNHLY, CDR2 FYNNEI, per germline. DNA for the CDR3: TGTGCCAGCAATCCGACTAGCGGGGTAGACAATGAGCAGTTCTTC. This sequence encodes CASNPTSGVDNEQFF.

The V and J genes are TRBV6-4 and TRBJ1-2; 10 bases line up with TRBD1. The CDR3 runs to 16 residues. CDR1 and CDR2 (germline): MRHNA, SNTAGT. After removal of 0 bases from V and 2 bases from J, the junction contained 3 bases not matched to a gene. The chain's CDR3 is CASSDSAGQGNYGYTF. In DNA form, the CDR3 reads TGTGCCAGCAGTGACTCCGCGGGACAGGGGAACTATGGCTACACCTTC.

The genes are TRBV2 and TRBJ1-4, with D maybe TRBD1 (5 bases). Germline CDR1 and CDR2: SNHLY and FYNNEI. Trimming stripped 2 bases from V and 13 bases from J, with 14 bases between. The CDR3 sequence is 13 residues long. CDR3 in amino acids: CASSESAGRGLFF. The CDR3 DNA follows: TGTGCCAGCAGTGAATCGGCAGGGCGTGGACTGTTTTTT.

V gene TRBV9 combines with J gene TRBJ1-2; 8 nucleotides match TRBD1. The CDR3 spans 15 residues. CDR1 is SGDLS and CDR2 is YYNGEE in the germline V gene. The V gene end was trimmed by 3 bases and the J gene end by 3 bases; junction bases not matched to a gene: 7. This chain's CDR3 is CASSARQGKYYGYTF. The DNA for the CDR3 is TGTGCCAGCAGCGCCCGACAGGGGAAGTACTATGGCTACACCTTC. The entire variable domain, with the rest obtained from reference TRBV9 and TRBJ1-2, is as follows: DSGVTQTPKHLITATGQRVTLRCSPRSGDLSVYWYQQSLDQGLQFLIQYYNGEERAKGNILERFSAQQFPDLHSELNLSSLELGDSALYFCASSARQGKYYGYTFGSGTRLTVV.

This chain uses TRBV7-2 with TRBJ2-7; 11 nucleotides align to TRBD2. CDR3 length: 16 residues. V was clipped by 5 bases and J by 2 bases; unmatched bases: 8. Germline-derived CDR1 and CDR2 are SGHTA and FQGNSA. CDR3 residues: CASSPPGTSGTYEQYF. In DNA, the CDR3 is TGTGCCAGCAGCCCCCCGGGGACTAGCGGTACCTACGAGCAGTACTTC.

The CDR3 is CASSFLWGGNEQFF. DNA for the CDR3: TGTGCCAGCAGTTTTCTGTGGGGGGGCAATGAGCAGTTCTTC. This rearrangement joins TRBV27 to TRBJ2-1, with 7 bases lining up with TRBD2. CDR1 and CDR2 from the germline V gene are MNHEY and SMNVEV (reference sequence). V lost 3 bases to trimming and J lost 6 bases; unmatched junction nucleotides: 5. The CDR3 loop spans 14 amino acids.

The rearrangement joins TRBV27 to TRBJ2-7; 11 bases agree with TRBD1. Germline V gene sequence: CDR1 MNHEY, CDR2 SMNVEV (reference sequence). V lost 3 bases, J lost 6 bases, and 4 bases stayed unmatched. The CDR3 covers 14 residues. Here the CDR3 DNA reads TGTGCCAGCAGTTTTGGGACAGGGGGATCCGAGCAGTACTTC. Its translation: CASSFGTGGSEQYF.

The chain couples TRBV7-9 to TRBJ1-2; D is ambiguous. The CDR3 runs to 16 residues. Germline V gene sequence: CDR1 SEHNR, CDR2 FQNEAQ (reference sequence). V was pared by 1 base and J by 2 bases, with 14 bases between. CDR3 DNA sequence: TGTGCCAGCAGCTTAGTTGGTCAGGAGGTAAACTATGGCTACACCTTC. It is translated as CASSLVGQEVNYGYTF.

This clone appeared a single time. The chain uses TRBV2 and TRBJ2-7, with a weak D call TRBD1 (5 bases). CDR1 is SNHLY, CDR2 FYNNEI, per germline. V was cut by 6 bases and J by 10 bases, with 13 bases left in between. The length of the CDR3 is 11 residues. The CDR3 nucleotides are TGTGCCAGCAGGGGATTCAGGGATCAGTACTTC. Amino acids: CASRGFRDQYF.

This rearrangement joins TRBV5-1 to TRBJ2-3, with TRBD2 matching over 11 bases. V was clipped by 0 bases and J by 1 base; unmatched bases: 16. Germline-derived CDR1 and CDR2 are SGHRS and YFSETQ. This CDR3 is 21 amino acids long. The chain's CDR3 is CASSLDPVSGGARPGTDTQYF. In nucleotides, the CDR3 is TGCGCCAGCAGCTTGGACCCGGTTAGCGGGGGGGCCCGTCCCGGCACAGATACGCAGTATTTT.

V usage is TRBV7-6 and J usage is TRBJ2-5; D gene unclear. Germline V lookup: CDR1 SGHVS, CDR2 FNYEAQ. V dropped 7 bases and J dropped 1 base, with 10 bases sitting between them. The CDR3 covers 13 residues. In DNA, the CDR3 is TGTGCCAGCACCCCGGAGTCCCAAGAGACCCAGTACTTC. Its protein product is CASTPESQETQYF.

This rearrangement joins TRBV10-1 to TRBJ2-1; D remains ambiguous. Germline CDR1 reads WNHNN; CDR2 reads SYGVQD (reference sequence). The CDR3 spans 15 residues. Between the trimmed V and J ends, which lost 4 bases and 4 bases, there was a span of 14 bases. Here the CDR3 reads CASSGKSIEYNEQFF. In nucleotides, the CDR3 is TGCGCCAGCAGTGGAAAGTCCATAGAGTACAATGAGCAGTTCTTC.

This chain uses TRBV19 with TRBJ1-1, with 10 bases matching TRBD1. This CDR3 region has 15 residues. CDR1 and CDR2 (germline): LNHDA, SQIVND (reference sequence). Losses at the gene ends were 5 bases for V and 5 bases for J; bases not matched to a gene: 8. DNA for the CDR3: TGTGCCAGTAGTTTAACCGGGACAGGGGAAACTGAAGCTTTCTTT. Its translation: CASSLTGTGETEAFF.